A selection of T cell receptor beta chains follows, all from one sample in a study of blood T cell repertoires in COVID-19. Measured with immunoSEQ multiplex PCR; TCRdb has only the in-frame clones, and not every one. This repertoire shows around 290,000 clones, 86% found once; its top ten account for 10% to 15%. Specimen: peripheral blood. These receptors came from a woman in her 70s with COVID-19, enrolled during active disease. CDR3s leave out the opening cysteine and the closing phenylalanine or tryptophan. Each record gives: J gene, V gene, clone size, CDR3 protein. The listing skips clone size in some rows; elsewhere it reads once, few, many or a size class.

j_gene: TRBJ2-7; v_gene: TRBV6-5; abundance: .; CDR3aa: ASTLELQVAYEQY
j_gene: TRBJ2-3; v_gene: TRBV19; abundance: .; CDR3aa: ASSMGRGDTQY
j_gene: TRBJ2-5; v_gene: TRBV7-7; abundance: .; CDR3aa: ASSLQRGGHAETQY
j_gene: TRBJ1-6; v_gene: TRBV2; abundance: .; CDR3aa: ASSEEGSLH
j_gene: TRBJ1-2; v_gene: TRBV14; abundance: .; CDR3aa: ASSPATEYGYT
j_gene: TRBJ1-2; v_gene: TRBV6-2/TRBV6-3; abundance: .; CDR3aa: ASSSRGPYGYT
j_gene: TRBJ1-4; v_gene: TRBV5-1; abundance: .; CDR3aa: ASSSQGAYEKLF
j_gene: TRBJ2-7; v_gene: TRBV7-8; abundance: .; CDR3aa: ASSLPAYEQY
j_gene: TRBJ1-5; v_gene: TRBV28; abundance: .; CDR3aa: ASSLWSGGGNQPQH
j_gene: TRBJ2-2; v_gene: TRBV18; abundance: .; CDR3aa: ASSPQETPTGELF
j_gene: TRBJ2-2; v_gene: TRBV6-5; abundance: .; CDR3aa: AKRDSNTGELF
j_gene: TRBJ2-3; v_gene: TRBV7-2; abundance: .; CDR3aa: ASSLATSGATDTQY
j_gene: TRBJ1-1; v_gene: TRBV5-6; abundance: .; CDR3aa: ASSLQENTEAF
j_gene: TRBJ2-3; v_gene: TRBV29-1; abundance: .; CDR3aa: SVERTGERNTQY
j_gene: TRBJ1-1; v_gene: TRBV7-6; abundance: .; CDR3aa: ASSSTRENTEAF
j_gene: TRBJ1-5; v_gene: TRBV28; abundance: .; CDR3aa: ASSPSPTGRQPQH
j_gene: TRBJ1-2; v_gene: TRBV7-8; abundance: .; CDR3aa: ASSLETGTAFYGYT
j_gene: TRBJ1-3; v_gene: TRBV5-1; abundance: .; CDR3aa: ASSLAGGDGNTIY
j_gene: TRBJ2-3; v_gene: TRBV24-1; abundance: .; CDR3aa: ATSDSRGTADTQY
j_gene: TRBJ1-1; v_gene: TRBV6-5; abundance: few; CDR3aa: AAGGRTEAF
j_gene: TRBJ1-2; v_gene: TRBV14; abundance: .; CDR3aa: ASSQVAGRGGYT
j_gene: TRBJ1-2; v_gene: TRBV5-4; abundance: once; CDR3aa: ASRILGGRSTEGYT
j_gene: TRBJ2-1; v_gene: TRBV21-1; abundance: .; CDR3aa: ASNPRRAGGPYEQF
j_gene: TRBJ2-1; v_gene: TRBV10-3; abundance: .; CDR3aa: ATWVAGNNEQF
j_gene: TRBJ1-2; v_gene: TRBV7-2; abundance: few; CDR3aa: ASSLVQGENYGYT
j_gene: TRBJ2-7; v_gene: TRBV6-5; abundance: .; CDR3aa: ASSPGERSYEQY
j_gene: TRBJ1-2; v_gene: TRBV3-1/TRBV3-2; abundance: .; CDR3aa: ASSTGLYYGYT
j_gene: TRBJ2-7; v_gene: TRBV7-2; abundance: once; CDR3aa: ASSSGLDSYEQY
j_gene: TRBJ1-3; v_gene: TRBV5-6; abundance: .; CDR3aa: ASSSLQGGKTNTIY
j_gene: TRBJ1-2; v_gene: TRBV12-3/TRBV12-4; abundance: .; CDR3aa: ASSIGQGSGYT
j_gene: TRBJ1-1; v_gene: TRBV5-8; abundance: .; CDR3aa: ASSPRVQISEAF
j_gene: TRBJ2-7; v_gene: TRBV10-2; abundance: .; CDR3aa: ASSETDSYEQY
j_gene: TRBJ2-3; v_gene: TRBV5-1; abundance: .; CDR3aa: ASSRPGTITDTQY
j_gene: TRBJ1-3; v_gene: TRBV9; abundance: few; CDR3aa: ASSAGGATIY
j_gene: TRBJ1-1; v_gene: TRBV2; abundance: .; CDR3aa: ASSGGFDEAF
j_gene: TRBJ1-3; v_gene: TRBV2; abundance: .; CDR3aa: ASSAGTAGNTIY